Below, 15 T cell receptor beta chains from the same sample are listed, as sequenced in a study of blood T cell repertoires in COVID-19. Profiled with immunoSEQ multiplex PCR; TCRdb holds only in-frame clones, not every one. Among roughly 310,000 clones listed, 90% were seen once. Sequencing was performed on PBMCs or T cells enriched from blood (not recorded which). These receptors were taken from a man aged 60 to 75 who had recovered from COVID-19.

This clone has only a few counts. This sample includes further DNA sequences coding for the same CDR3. CDR3 in amino acids: CASSGQINQPQHF. The CDR3 nucleotides are TGTGCCAGCAGTGGACAGATAAATCAGCCCCAGCATTTT. The chain has TRBV12-3 or TRBV12-4 and TRBJ1-5; a possible D gene is TRBD1 (6 bases). The germline V and J ends were trimmed by 5 bases and 4 bases, with 9 bases remaining between them. The CDR3 covers 13 residues.

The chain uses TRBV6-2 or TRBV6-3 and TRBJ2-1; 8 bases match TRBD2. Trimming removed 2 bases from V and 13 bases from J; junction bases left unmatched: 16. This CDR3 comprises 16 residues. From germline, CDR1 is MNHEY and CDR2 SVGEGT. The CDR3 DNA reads TGTGCCAGCAGTTACGAACGGGGGGGGGCTATGGGAGCCCAGTTCTTC. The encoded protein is CASSYERGGAMGAQFF.

CDR3 in DNA: TGCGCCAGCAGCTTCTCCGGGACTAGCGGGGGAGCCACACCTATGCATGAGCAGTTCTTC. Its protein product is CASSFSGTSGGATPMHEQFF. This chain links TRBV5-1 with TRBJ2-1; TRBD2 agrees at 14 bases. Trimming at V came to 2 bases and at J to 8 bases, leaving 18 bases not matched to a gene. In germline, CDR1 is SGHRS, CDR2 YFSETQ. The CDR3 is 20 amino acids.

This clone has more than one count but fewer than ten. CDR3 loop: CASSGGGQGHYGYTF. The CDR3 region has the DNA TGTGCCAGCAGCGGGGGAGGACAGGGGCACTATGGCTACACCTTC. This chain joins TRBV9 and TRBJ1-2; 9 bases are shared with TRBD1. Germline V gene lookup returns CDR1 SGDLS and CDR2 YYNGEE. The CDR3 has 15 residues. With V trimmed by 3 bases and J by 3 bases, 6 bases remained unmatched.

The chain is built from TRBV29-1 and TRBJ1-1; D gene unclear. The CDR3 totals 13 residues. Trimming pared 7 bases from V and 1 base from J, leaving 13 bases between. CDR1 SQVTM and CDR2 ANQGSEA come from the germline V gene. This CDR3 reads CSALGYSNTEAFF. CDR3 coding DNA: TGCAGCGCACTAGGATACTCGAACACTGAAGCTTTCTTT.

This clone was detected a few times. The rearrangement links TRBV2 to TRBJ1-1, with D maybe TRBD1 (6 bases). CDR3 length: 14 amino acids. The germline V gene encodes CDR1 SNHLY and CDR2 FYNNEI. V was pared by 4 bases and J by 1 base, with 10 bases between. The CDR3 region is CASSARTANTEAFF. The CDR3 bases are TGTGCCAGCAGTGCAAGGACAGCGAACACTGAAGCTTTCTTT. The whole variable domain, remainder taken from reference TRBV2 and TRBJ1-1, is EPEVTQTPSHQVTQMGQEVILRCVPISNHLYFYWYRQILGQKVEFLVSFYNNEISEKSEIFDDQFSVERPDGSNFTLKIRSTKLEDSAMYFCASSARTANTEAFFGQGTRLTVV.

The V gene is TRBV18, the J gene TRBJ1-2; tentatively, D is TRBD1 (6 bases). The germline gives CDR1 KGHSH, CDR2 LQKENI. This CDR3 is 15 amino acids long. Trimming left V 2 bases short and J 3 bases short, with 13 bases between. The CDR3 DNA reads TGTGCCAGCTCACCAAGTCCGGGACAAGACTATGGCTACACCTTC. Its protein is CASSPSPGQDYGYTF.

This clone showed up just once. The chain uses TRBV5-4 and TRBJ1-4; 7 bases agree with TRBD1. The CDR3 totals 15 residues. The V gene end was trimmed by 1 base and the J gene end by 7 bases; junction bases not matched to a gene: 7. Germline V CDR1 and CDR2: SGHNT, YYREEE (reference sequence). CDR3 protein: CASSLSSQGVEKLFF. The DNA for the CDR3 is TGTGCCAGCAGCTTGTCATCGCAGGGGGTTGAAAAACTGTTTTTT.

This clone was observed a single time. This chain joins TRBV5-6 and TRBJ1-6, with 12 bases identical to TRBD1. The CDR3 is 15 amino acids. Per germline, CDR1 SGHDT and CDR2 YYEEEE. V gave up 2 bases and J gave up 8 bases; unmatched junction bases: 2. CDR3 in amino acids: CASSLGTGGYSPLHF. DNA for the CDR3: TGTGCCAGCAGCTTAGGGACAGGGGGCTATTCACCCCTCCACTTT.

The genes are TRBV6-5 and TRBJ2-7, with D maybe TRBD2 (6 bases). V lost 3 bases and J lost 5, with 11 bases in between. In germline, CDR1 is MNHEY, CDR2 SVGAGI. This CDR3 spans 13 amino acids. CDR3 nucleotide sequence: TGTGCCAGCAGTTATGGCGGGAAGAACGAGCAGTACTTC. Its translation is CASSYGGKNEQYF.

CDR3 residues: CASSLGGSEQYF. The DNA for the CDR3 is TGTGCCAGCAGCCTAGGTGGGAGCGAGCAGTACTTC. The genes are TRBV5-5 and TRBJ2-7, with TRBD2 as a possible D gene (5 bases). The CDR3 contains 12 residues. Trimming cost V 4 bases and J 6 bases, with 11 bases left between them. Germline CDR1 and CDR2: SGHKS and YYEKEE (reference sequence).

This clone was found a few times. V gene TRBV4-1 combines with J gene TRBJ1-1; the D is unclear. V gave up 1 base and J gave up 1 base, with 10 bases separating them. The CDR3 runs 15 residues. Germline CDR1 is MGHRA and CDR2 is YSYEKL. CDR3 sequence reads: CASSQGSRGNTEAFF. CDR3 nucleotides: TGCGCCAGCAGCCAAGGGTCCCGGGGGAACACTGAAGCTTTCTTT.

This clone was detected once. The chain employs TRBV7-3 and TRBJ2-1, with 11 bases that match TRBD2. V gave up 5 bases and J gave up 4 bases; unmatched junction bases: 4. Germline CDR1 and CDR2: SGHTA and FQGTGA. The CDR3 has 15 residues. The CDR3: CASSPGLAGYNEQFF. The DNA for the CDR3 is TGTGCCAGCAGCCCAGGACTAGCGGGTTACAATGAGCAGTTCTTC. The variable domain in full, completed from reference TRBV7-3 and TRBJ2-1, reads GAGVSQTPSNKVTEKGKYVELRCDPISGHTALYWYRQSLGQGPEFLIYFQGTGAADDSGLPNDRFFAVRPEGSVSTLKIQRTERGDSAVYLCASSPGLAGYNEQFFGPGTRLTVL.

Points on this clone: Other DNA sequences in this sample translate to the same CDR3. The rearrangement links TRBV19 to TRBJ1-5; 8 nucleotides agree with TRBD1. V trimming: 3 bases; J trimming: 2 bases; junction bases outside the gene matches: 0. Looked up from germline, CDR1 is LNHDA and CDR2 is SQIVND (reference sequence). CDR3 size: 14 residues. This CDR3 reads CASSMTGGNQPQHF. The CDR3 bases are TGTGCCAGTAGTATGACAGGGGGCAATCAGCCCCAGCATTTT.

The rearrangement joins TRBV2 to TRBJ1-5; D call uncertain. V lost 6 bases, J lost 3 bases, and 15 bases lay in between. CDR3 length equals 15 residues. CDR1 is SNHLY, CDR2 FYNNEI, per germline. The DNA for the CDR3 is TGTGCCAGCAGCACCGACGGGAAATTCAATCAGCCCCAGCATTTT. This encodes CASSTDGKFNQPQHF.